This T cell receptor (beta chain) was sequenced in a study of beta chain features in type 1 diabetes. A heparinised blood draw that averaged about 116 mL was obtained once from each donor. Sequenced material consisted of expressed TCRB transcripts (all of the isolated RNA was reverse transcribed). The average read count of naive, central memory and regulatory T cell samples was approximately 3.5 million. Measured with immunoSEQ multiplex PCR; TCRdb has only the in-frame clones, and not every one. The table shows 300,000 or so clones, with around 15% occurring only once. General study findings and limits: Across all four CD4+ subsets, people with type 1 diabetes showed modestly shorter TCRB CDR3s. Insertion counts at VDJ junctions were lower in type 1 diabetes patients, who also showed more deletions there.

A word on this clone: Its cognate antigen is unknown.

Between the trimmed V and J ends, which lost 2 bases and 0 bases, there was a span of 8 bases. Germline CDR1 LNHDA, CDR2 SQIVND (reference sequence). The CDR3 is made up of 15 amino acids. The clonotype originates from a man aged 25-45 years with type 1 diabetes. Material: naive CD4+ T cells from blood. This chain connects TRBV19 to TRBJ2-1; D gene ambiguous. This chain's CDR3 is CASSIPVSSYNEQFF. The CDR3 coding sequence is TGTGCCAGTAGTATACCCGTGAGCTCCTACAATGAGCAGTTCTTC. Full variable domain (outside the CDR3, taken from reference TRBV19 and TRBJ2-1): DGGITQSPKYLFRKEGQNVTLSCEQNLNHDAMYWYRQDPGQGLRLIYYSQIVNDFQKGDIAEGYSVSREKKESFPLTVTSAQKNPTAFYLCASSIPVSSYNEQFFGPGTRLTVL.